The subject of this entry is one TCR beta chain. The antigen is not known. This sample was included in a study of metastatic and nonmetastatic thyroid tumors. Study-level information: Blood and tumor or nodule tissue repertoires from malignant and benign thyroid patients were compared.

Original handling: The authors used CDR3 differences across clinicopathological groups to build a distant-metastasis classifier for papillary thyroid cancer. TCRdb re-called the PCR reads via MiXCR. TCRdb, not the authors, supplied the V and J calls. Of some 7,700 clones in the sample, around a third were seen once. The ends were cut back, 1 base at V and 6 bases at J, with 10 bases in the middle. The CDR3 length is 14 residues. Per germline, CDR1 MDHEN and CDR2 SYDVKM. No treatment had been given to any patient before thyroid surgery. Study-wide findings and caveats: Versus benign nodules, malignant thyroid tumors reportedly had significantly higher TCR beta diversity, in blood and tumor.

This clonotype originated in a female donor with papillary thyroid cancer or a benign thyroid nodule (not recorded which). Some clones in this sample may be carry-over from other donors' samples. The specimen sequenced was tumor tissue. The chain employs TRBV28 and TRBJ1-5; D gene uncertain. The CDR3 DNA is TGTGCCAGCAGTTTATACAGTTTGGGTCAGCCCCAGCATTTT. Protein sequence: CASSLYSLGQPQHF.